Included here is one TCR beta chain sequence, with context. Its antigen is still unknown. J was trimmed by 2 bases and V by 7 bases; bases with no gene match: 8. The CDR3 loop spans 14 amino acids. The V gene's germline CDR1 is MDHEN and CDR2 SYDVKM. The data were taken from a study of T cell responses to AZD1222 COVID-19 vaccine. Study-wide background: Timing groups of about 4 and about 12 weeks for second doses were pooled. Study-level results: Vaccine-associated CD4 TCRs ranged over spike, dominating at 160-218 and 743-854.

Assay: immunoSEQ multiplex PCR; the TCRdb copy retains only in-frame clones and omits some. This sample carries about 100,000 clones, approximately 84% of them seen once, and the ten largest clones take 15% to 20%. The specimen comprised peripheral blood, sampled on day 0 of AZD1222 vaccination. This chain joins TRBV28 and TRBJ2-7, with TRBD1 matching 7 bases. This TCR came from an adult in good health. CDR3 in amino acids: CASIRQGLTYEQYF. CDR3 in DNA: TGTGCCAGCATTCGACAGGGCCTAACCTACGAGCAGTACTTC.